This TCR beta chain appears in the sequencing data of a study of CD8 T cells in ankylosing spondylitis. TCRdb re-derived calls from the 5' RACE reads in MiXCR, one entry per CDR3 protein. The sample has more than 600,000 distinct CDR3 sequences, roughly 20% seen once. The CDR3 length is 16 residues. Germline-derived CDR1 and CDR2 are SQVTM and ANQGSEA. Trimming removed 4 bases from V and 3 bases from J; junction bases left unmatched: 11. Study-wide findings and caveats: Ankylosing spondylitis blood appeared to carry a characteristic TCR beta motif of roughly 8 highly homologous variants.

In its sample, this clonotype was seen many times. What it binds is unknown. The clonotype comes from a male donor with ankylosing spondylitis. J is TRBJ2-3 and V is TRBV29-1; the match to TRBD2 covers 9 bases. Sequences were obtained from blood, either unsorted or a sorted T cell fraction (not recorded which). The CDR3 sequence is CSVAVIAGEGTDTQYF. DNA for the CDR3: TGCAGCGTTGCGGTGATAGCGGGAGAGGGGACAGATACGCAGTATTTT.